Below are 18 T cell receptor beta chains sequenced from a single sample in a study of blood T cell repertoires in COVID-19. Only in-frame clones appear in the TCRdb table, and some are missing; sequencing was by immunoSEQ multiplex PCR. The repertoire has fewer than 500,000 clones, approximately 86% of them found once; the top ten carry 0.7%. The sample consisted of PBMCs or T cells enriched from blood (not recorded which). The receptors originated from a young woman who had recovered from COVID-19.

In its sample, this clone was seen once. Written as DNA, the CDR3 is TGCGCCAGCAGCCAAGTACAGTTACTTGGCACTGAAGCTTTCTTT. Its translation is CASSQVQLLGTEAFF. The chain recombines TRBV4-1 with TRBJ1-1, with unresolved D. The ends were cut back, 1 base at V and 4 bases at J, with 13 bases in the middle. This CDR3 has 15 amino acids. Germline CDR1 MGHRA, CDR2 YSYEKL.

This rearrangement joins TRBV24-1 to TRBJ1-5, with 7 bases aligning to TRBD1. Germline V gene data show CDR1 as KGHDR and CDR2 as SFDVKD. Unmatched junction bases numbered 3, after V lost 5 bases and J lost 3 bases. CDR3 size: 14 residues. The chain's CDR3 is CATSVTGDNQPQHF. CDR3 DNA sequence: TGTGCCACCAGTGTCACAGGGGACAATCAGCCCCAGCATTTT.

About this clone: This sequence may be a read error, since a much larger clone differs from it by one base. J is TRBJ1-6 and V is TRBV7-9, with TRBD1 identical over 7 bases. V was clipped by 6 bases and J by 9 bases; unmatched bases: 5. Germline V lookup: CDR1 SEHNR, CDR2 FQNEAQ (reference sequence). This CDR3 has 13 amino acids. CDR3 DNA sequence: TGTGCCAGCAGGGGGACAGCGATTTCACCCCTCCACTTT. Translated, it gives CASRGTAISPLHF.

The genes are TRBV11-3 and TRBJ2-7; D unresolved. The CDR3 is 8 residues long. CDR1 and CDR2 from the germline V gene are SGHNT and YENEEA. V gave up 10 bases and J gave up 5 bases, with 3 bases separating them. The CDR3: CANNEQYF. CDR3 coding DNA: TGTGCCAATAACGAGCAGTACTTC.

Turning to this clone: At the DNA level, this CDR3 is encoded by other sequences in the same sample as well. J is TRBJ1-6 and V is TRBV5-1; D perhaps matches TRBD1 (5 bases). Per germline, CDR1 SGHRS and CDR2 YFSETQ. Trimming stripped 5 bases from V and 7 bases from J, with 13 bases between. The CDR3 runs 14 residues. CDR3 bases: TGCGCCAGCAGTGATGGACAAGGAAATTCACCCCTCCACTTT. The encoded protein is CASSDGQGNSPLHF. Supplemented by reference TRBV5-1 and TRBJ1-6, the full variable domain reads KAGVTQTPRYLIKTRGQQVTLSCSPISGHRSVSWYQQTPGQGLQFLFEYFSETQRNKGNFPGRFSGRQFSNSRSEMNVSTLELGDSALYLCASSDGQGNSPLHFGNGTRLTVT.

The chain couples TRBV28 to TRBJ1-5; TRBD1 might be the D (6 bases). V was pared by 2 bases and J by 8 bases, with 22 bases between. Germline V CDR1 and CDR2: MDHEN, SYDVKM. The CDR3 is 17 residues long. The CDR3 nucleotides are TGTGCCAGCAGTTTAAATACAGGGAGGGGCCTCAGGGAGCCCCAGCATTTT. Translation: CASSLNTGRGLREPQHF.

This chain joins TRBV10-3 and TRBJ1-1; 12 bases agree with TRBD1. The ends lost 8 bases at V and 1 base at J; junction bases unmatched: 5. Germline CDR1 and CDR2: ENHRY and SYGVKD. The CDR3 loop spans 15 amino acids. CDR3 residues: CAILGQGASNTEAFF. CDR3 nucleotides: TGTGCCATCCTGGGACAGGGGGCATCGAACACTGAAGCTTTCTTT.

The chain employs TRBV5-1 and TRBJ2-5, with 10 bases identical to TRBD1. This CDR3 region has 14 residues. The trim removed 4 bases at V and 5 bases at J, leaving 5 bases unmatched. CDR1 and CDR2 (germline): SGHRS, YFSETQ. This chain's CDR3 is CASSPTGGSETQYF. For the CDR3, the DNA is TGCGCCAGCAGCCCGACAGGGGGCTCGGAGACCCAGTACTTC.

The chain links TRBV10-1 to TRBJ2-7, with D possibly TRBD2 on 5 matching bases. The germline V and J ends were trimmed by 4 bases and 5 bases, with 12 bases remaining between them. This CDR3 region has 13 residues. CDR1 WNHNN and CDR2 SYGVQD come from the germline V gene (reference sequence). CDR3 coding DNA: TGCGCCAGCAGTGGTCTACCCGGGGACGAGCAGTACTTC. It specifies CASSGLPGDEQYF.

V usage is TRBV5-1 and J usage is TRBJ1-1; no clear D. V lost 1 base to trimming and J lost 0 bases, with 7 bases between them. CDR3 length equals 14 residues. Germline-derived CDR1 and CDR2 are SGHRS and YFSETQ. The CDR3 loop reads CASSLRLVNTEAFF. DNA for the CDR3: TGCGCCAGCAGCTTGCGGTTGGTGAACACTGAAGCTTTCTTT.

The chain joins TRBV28 to TRBJ1-4; no clear D. Trimming removed 4 bases from V and 7 bases from J, with 7 bases in between. Germline-derived CDR1 and CDR2 are MDHEN and SYDVKM. This CDR3 spans 12 amino acids. CDR3 DNA: TGTGCCAGCAGTTCAGGACTTGAAAAACTGTTTTTT. Its translation is CASSSGLEKLFF.

This sequence joins TRBV5-1 and TRBJ1-4; 7 nucleotides line up with TRBD1. Germline V gene data show CDR1 as SGHRS and CDR2 as YFSETQ. V gave up 4 bases and J gave up 6 bases; unmatched junction bases: 9. This CDR3 comprises 15 residues. CDR3 region: CASSLQGPGDEKLFF. CDR3 bases: TGCGCCAGCAGCCTACAGGGGCCGGGGGATGAAAAACTGTTTTTT.

The chain couples TRBV27 to TRBJ1-2, with TRBD1 matching 7 bases. This CDR3 contains 12 residues. V lost 9 bases to trimming and J lost 4 bases; unmatched junction nucleotides: 5. Germline V gene sequence: CDR1 MNHEY, CDR2 SMNVEV (reference sequence). The CDR3 loop is CASWTGSYGYTF. CDR3 nucleotides: TGTGCCAGTTGGACAGGCTCCTATGGCTACACCTTC.

This clone was seen only once. The rearrangement uses TRBV30 and TRBJ1-2, with TRBD1 as a possible D gene (5 bases). Germline loops: CDR1 GTSNPN, CDR2 SVGIG (reference sequence). V was cut by 0 bases and J by 5 bases, with 10 bases left in between. The length of the CDR3 is 13 residues. CDR3 coding DNA: TGTGCCTGGAGTGTAGGGCAGGGATATGGCTACACCTTC. Translated, it gives CAWSVGQGYGYTF. Variable domain in full (rest from reference TRBV30 and TRBJ1-2): SQTIHQWPATLVQPVGSPLSLECTVEGTSNPNLYWYRQAAGRGLQLLFYSVGIGQISSEVPQNLSASRPQDRQFILSSKKLLLSDSGFYLCAWSVGQGYGYTFGSGTRLTVV.

The chain is built from TRBV4-1 and TRBJ1-6; TRBD1 matches at 7 bases. The CDR3 totals 14 residues. Germline values: CDR1 MGHRA, CDR2 YSYEKL. V shed 3 bases and J 4 bases; nucleotides not matched to a gene: 0. This chain's CDR3 is CASSQGQYNSPLHF. The CDR3, as DNA: TGCGCCAGCAGCCAGGGACAGTATAATTCACCCCTCCACTTT.

The V and J genes are TRBV30 and TRBJ1-1; possibly TRBD1 for D (5 bases). The CDR3 covers 16 residues. V was clipped by 3 bases and J by 1 base, with 18 bases between them. The germline V gene encodes CDR1 GTSNPN and CDR2 SVGIG (reference sequence). Here the CDR3 reads CAWRSGGGGENTEAFF. CDR3 nucleotide sequence: TGTGCCTGGAGGTCTGGCGGCGGGGGAGAGAACACTGAAGCTTTCTTT.

This chain connects TRBV6-4 to TRBJ1-2; weak D call: TRBD1 (5 bases). The CDR3 contains 16 residues. Trimming took off 8 bases at V and 4 bases at J, with 23 bases between the two ends. Germline loops: CDR1 MRHNA, CDR2 SNTAGT. The CDR3 loop reads CASWGSRGSPLYGYTF. The CDR3 nucleotides are TGTGCCAGCTGGGGCTCCCGGGGGTCCCCTCTCTATGGCTACACCTTC.

The gene calls are TRBV28 and TRBJ2-1, with 10 bases aligning to TRBD1. The CDR3 is 18 residues long. V gave up 1 base and J gave up 5 bases; unmatched junction bases: 11. CDR1 and CDR2 from the germline V gene are MDHEN and SYDVKM. The CDR3 DNA follows: TGTGCCAGCAGTTTATACTCCGCCGGGACAGGGGAGGACAATGAGCAGTTCTTC. Its translation is CASSLYSAGTGEDNEQFF.